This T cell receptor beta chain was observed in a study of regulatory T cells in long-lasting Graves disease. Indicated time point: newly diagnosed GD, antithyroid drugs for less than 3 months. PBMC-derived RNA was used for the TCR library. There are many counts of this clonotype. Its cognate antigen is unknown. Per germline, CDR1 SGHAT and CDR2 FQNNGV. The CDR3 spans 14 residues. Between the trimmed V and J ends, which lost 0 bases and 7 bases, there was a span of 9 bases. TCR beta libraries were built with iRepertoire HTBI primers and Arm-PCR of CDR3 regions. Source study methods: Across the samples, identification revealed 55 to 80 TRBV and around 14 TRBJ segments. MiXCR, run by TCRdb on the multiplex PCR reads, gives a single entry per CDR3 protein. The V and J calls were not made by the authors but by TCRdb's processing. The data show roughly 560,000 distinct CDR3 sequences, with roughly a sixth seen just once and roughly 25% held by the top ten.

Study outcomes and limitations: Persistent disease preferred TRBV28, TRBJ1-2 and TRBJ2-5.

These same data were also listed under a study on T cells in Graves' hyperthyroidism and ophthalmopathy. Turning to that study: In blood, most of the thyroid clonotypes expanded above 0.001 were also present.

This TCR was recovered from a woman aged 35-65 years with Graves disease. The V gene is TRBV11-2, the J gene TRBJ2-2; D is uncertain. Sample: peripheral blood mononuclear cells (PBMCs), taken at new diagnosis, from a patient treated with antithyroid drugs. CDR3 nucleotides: TGTGCCAGCAGCTTAGATTTCGGCAGCGGGGAGCTGTTTTTT. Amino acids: CASSLDFGSGELFF.